This T cell receptor (beta chain) stems from a study of blood T cell repertoires in COVID-19 (TCRdb year 2020). In terms of the full investigation: Collaborator samples came from the United States, Italy and Spain and covered acute and convalescent phases of COVID-19. HLA class I and class II types, where available, came from metadata supplied by the sample provider rather than from assay-based typing. The repertoires were released in a freely available public database meant as a resource for research on the immune response to SARS-CoV-2. Samples were obtained from the ongoing ImmuneRACE study (first 160 participants) and from over 1,000 subjects provided by 6 global collaborators. Subjects who had been exposed to COVID-19, were actively infected with it, or had recovered from it provided the deeply sampled blood TCRbeta repertoires that made up the dataset. The material from the prospective study consisted of cDNA or gDNA derived from T cells, B-cell-depleted T cells, or PBMCs. Sample metadata almost always included a de-identified subject ID, COVID-19 status, age in years and sex.

The paper as a whole reports these results and caveats: The quantity of clinical and demographic metadata differed by source and by participant and was supplied without curation.

A second Seattle source provided samples from volunteer blood donors who had recovered from COVID-19. The collaborating institutions used their own protocols to collect whole blood in K2EDTA tubes. Collaborator samples were shipped for TCRbeta analysis as frozen whole blood, isolated PBMCs, or DNA extracted from either sample type. TCRbeta CDR3 regions were amplified from genomic DNA by means of the immunoSEQ Assay, a bias-controlled multiplex PCR. The published analysis was carried out like this. The number of nucleated cells in each sample was estimated by amplification of reference gene primers within the assay. To quantify the absolute abundance of each unique TCRbeta CDR3 rearrangement, sequence reads were collapsed and filtered. Productive Simpson clonality was computed per sample as the square root of Simpson's diversity index over productive rearrangements. TCRdb stores this immuneACCESS table with in-frame sequences only. Part of the clones is absent; in the studies checked, under half of the shortfall reflects unresolved V genes, and no reason is known for the rest. The V and J calls and clone size were taken over from that table, and D and trimming were inferred from the DNA. Across this sample there are fewer than 200,000 clones, with almost 85% seen only once. Together, the top ten hold more than 7.5% of the sample.

In the case of this clone: The specificity of this receptor is unknown. No base quality information exists; no much larger clone differs at one position.

Unmatched junction bases come to 1, with V trimmed by 5 bases and J by 6 bases. The CDR3 covers 13 residues, taking in both the cysteine and the phenylalanine. CDR3 DNA only is kept here, 39 bases in frame from base 1. The germline V gene encodes CDR1 MNHEY and CDR2 SVGAGI. The clonotype originates from a middle-aged man who had recovered from COVID-19. This receptor chain uses TRBV6-5 and TRBJ2-2; 9 central nucleotides agree with TRBD2. Sequenced: peripheral blood. The CDR3 here reads CASSSGRSGELFF. The DNA sequence is given as TGTGCCAGCAGTAGCGGGAGGTCCGGGGAGCTGTTTTTT.